A single T cell receptor beta chain is shown here with its context. This clonotype was seen repeatedly, ten times or more. The target of this receptor is not known. No base quality values were provided; no much bigger clone lies one nucleotide off. The sample originates from a study of blood T cells in healthy people across ages (dated by TCRdb to between 2014 and 2017). Regarding the research as a whole: In model experiments, template switching captured roughly one uniquely barcoded TCR beta cDNA molecule for every two T cells. Age-related changes in TCR beta repertoire diversity were measured in the study by deep sequencing normalized with unique cDNA molecular identifiers. The donors were divided into four age groups: young (average about 16 years), middle-aged (about 39), aged (about 62) and long-lived (about 84). To avoid experimental bias, donors of different ages were randomly spread across the sequencing lanes. Using the same blood draw, the study looked at two additional independent replicas of 1 million unique cDNA reads for two donors, one aged 18 to 30 and the other aged 80 or older. Results the study describes overall, beyond this receptor: Compared with the aged group, more naive CD4+ T cells, fewer expanded clones and increased TCR diversity were shown by the long-lived group, suggesting age selection. Conclusive comparison of naive and antigen-experienced compartments was prevented by the profiling of bulk unsorted PBMCs. As age increased, observed TCR beta diversity per million T cells dropped in a roughly linear way, and a significant reduction was already evident by age 40. Because donor CMV infection status was unknown, age-related changes in expanded clonotypes were potentially confounded. Estimates of total diversity based on one million sequenced T cells were regarded as lower bounds and as underestimates. A strong correlation was found between observed TCR beta diversity and the percentage of naive T cells measured by flow cytometry.

Systemically healthy Caucasian individuals from Russia, approximately 39 in total and aged roughly 6 to 100 years, were included as donors. Around 9.9 milliliters of peripheral blood were collected from each donor into EDTA-treated Vacutainer tubes. Ficoll-Paque density-gradient centrifugation was used to isolate PBMCs, with at least 6 million per sample. Trizol reagent was used to extract total RNA from the PBMCs, yielding at least 5 micrograms per sample. Naive CD45RAhigh/CD27high T cell percentages were measured by flow cytometry on a PBMC aliquot from every donor. Library preparation used 5' RACE. For sequencing, an Illumina HiSeq 2500 was employed. A second PCR of roughly 7 to 11 cycles was performed with a sample-barcoded 5' primer and a J-beta primer mix. Each TCR beta cDNA molecule received a unique molecular identifier from a template-switch 5' adaptor carrying 12 random nucleotides. At least 2.5 million CDR3-containing paired-end reads were obtained from each sample. First-strand cDNA synthesis was performed from all RNA using the Mint cDNA synthesis kit, with priming by a TRBC-specific oligonucleotide. Following uracil-DNA glycosylase treatment, a first 18-cycle PCR with universal primers M1SS and BC2_uni_R was performed on all cDNA. Turning to the authors' computational methods: Each sample was normalized by randomly selecting 1 million high-quality reads, each carrying a distinct molecular identifier. Instead of being binned into consensus sequences, reads with shared molecular identifiers were discarded. CDR3 identification, clonotype clustering and error correction used MiTCR with a Q25 quality threshold and the strictest error-elimination algorithm. Lower-bound total TCR beta diversity was estimated with a nonparametric unseen species model using Euler transformation. TCRdb itself trimmed the public reads at Q25 with fastp, ran MiXCR and retained productive beta chains. Here each entry gathers all rows of one CDR3 protein and keeps the most common genes and DNA. In this record, the V and J calls reflect TCRdb's handling and not the investigators' own analysis. In all, the sample holds roughly 900,000 distinct CDR3 sequences, and 29% of those were seen once. The ten most abundant clones make up 15% to 20% of the sample.

From the cysteine up to the phenylalanine, the CDR3 has a length of 16 residues. Solely the CDR3 DNA is kept, with 48 bases framed from the first base. V loses 5 bases at its end and J loses 3 bases; junction bases beyond the gene matches: 11. Via the germline V gene, CDR1 is SGHVS and CDR2 FNYEAQ. The chain is made from TRBV7-6 and TRBJ2-3; 7 of the junction bases match TRBD2. The sample comprised blood. The TCR comes from a woman of 80 years or more in good health. The CDR3 reads CASSPRQAGGTDTQYF. The DNA is TGTGCCAGCAGCCCCCGGCAGGCCGGGGGGACAGATACGCAGTATTTT. Reference TRBV7-6 and TRBJ2-3 genes cover what lies past the CDR3, so the full variable domain is GAGVSQSPRYKVTKRGQDVALRCDPISGHVSLYWYRQALGQGPEFLTYFNYEAQQDKSGLPNDRFSAERPEGSISTLTIQRTEQRDSAMYRCASSPRQAGGTDTQYFGPGTRLTVL.